Below are 22 T cell receptor beta chains sequenced from a single sample in a study of blood T cell repertoires in COVID-19 (TCRdb year 2020). Library creation used the immunoSEQ multiplex PCR assay. TCRdb stores this immuneACCESS table with in-frame sequences only. Part of the clones is absent; in the studies checked, under half of the shortfall reflects unresolved V genes, and no reason is known for the rest. In all, the sample holds about 190,000 clones, and around nine tenths of those were seen once. 0.88% of the sample rests with the top ten. The sequencing input was peripheral blood. The receptors come from a woman between 18 and 29 years old who had recovered from COVID-19.

The chain recombines TRBV25-1 with TRBJ1-1; TRBD1 is a possible D gene (6 bases). The length of the CDR3 is 16 residues. V was trimmed by 0 bases and J by 5 bases, leaving 16 bases between them. Germline CDR1 and CDR2: MGHDK and SYGVNS. DNA for the CDR3: TGTGCCAGCAGTGAATATACGGGGGGCGCGGGAACTGAAGCTTTCTTT. As protein: CASSEYTGGAGTEAFF.

The rearrangement uses TRBV3-1 (or the pseudogene TRBV3-2) and TRBJ1-5; 7 nucleotides line up with TRBD1. V lost 0 bases to trimming and J lost 1 base; unmatched junction nucleotides: 12. The CDR3 sequence is 19 residues long. The germline V gene encodes CDR1 LGHDT and CDR2 YNNKEL (reference sequence). The CDR3, as DNA: TGTGCCAGCAGCCAAGATTCGAAAGACAGGGTGGACAGCAATCAGCCCCAGCATTTT. Translation: CASSQDSKDRVDSNQPQHF.

Written as DNA, the CDR3 is TGTGCCAGTAGTAGTAAGCGGGAGGGCCGGTTTGAGCAGTTCTTC. Its translation: CASSSKREGRFEQFF. The V call is TRBV19, the J call TRBJ2-1; TRBD2 aligns across 10 bases. This CDR3 contains 15 residues. With V trimmed by 4 bases and J by 9 bases, 9 bases remained unmatched. In germline, CDR1 is LNHDA, CDR2 SQIVND (reference sequence).

Only a few counts were recorded for this clone. The chain has TRBV5-1 and TRBJ1-1; D possibly corresponds to TRBD1 (5 bases). CDR3 length equals 12 residues. The ends were cut back, 6 bases at V and 4 bases at J, with 10 bases in the middle. Germline CDR1 reads SGHRS; CDR2 reads YFSETQ. The CDR3 DNA follows: TGCGCCAGCAAAATAGGGGCCACTGAAGCTTTCTTT. Translated, it gives CASKIGATEAFF.

On this clone itself: Other DNA sequences within the sample encode an identical CDR3. V usage is TRBV19 and J usage is TRBJ1-1; TRBD1 agrees at 7 bases. CDR1 LNHDA and CDR2 SQIVND come from the germline V gene (reference sequence). CDR3 size: 13 residues. With 5 bases clipped from V and 5 bases from J, the junction kept 5 bases outside the gene matches. The CDR3 region has the DNA TGTGCCAGTAGTGACAGGGCACGGACTGAAGCTTTCTTT. This encodes CASSDRARTEAFF.

J is TRBJ2-5 and V is TRBV2; 7 bases fit TRBD2. The trim removed 6 bases at V and 6 bases at J, leaving 4 bases unmatched. From germline, CDR1 is SNHLY and CDR2 FYNNEI. CDR3 length equals 12 residues. CDR3 DNA sequence: TGTGCCAGCAGGGGGGACTATCAGACCCAGTACTTC. Its translation is CASRGDYQTQYF.

The chain employs TRBV7-2 and TRBJ1-5; 7 nucleotides line up with TRBD1. Germline loops: CDR1 SGHTA, CDR2 FQGNSA. The CDR3 sequence is 17 residues long. V trimming: 4 bases; J trimming: 2 bases; junction bases outside the gene matches: 11. CDR3 nucleotides: TGTGCCAGCAGCTCACTACAGGGGTATATCGGCAATCAGCCCCAGCATTTT. Translation: CASSSLQGYIGNQPQHF.

This clone showed up just once. V gene TRBV5-6 combines with J gene TRBJ1-1; D unresolved. V dropped 0 bases and J dropped 4 bases, with 10 bases sitting between them. CDR3 size: 14 residues. CDR1 and CDR2 (germline): SGHDT, YYEEEE. The CDR3: CASSLEGGGTEAFF. The DNA of the CDR3 is TGTGCCAGCAGCTTGGAAGGCGGAGGCACTGAAGCTTTCTTT.

This clone showed up just a few times. The genes are TRBV7-8 and TRBJ2-7; TRBD1 aligns across 9 bases. Losses at the gene ends were 5 bases for V and 0 bases for J; bases not matched to a gene: 17. The CDR3 covers 19 residues. Germline V CDR1 and CDR2: SGHVS, FQNEAQ. Here the CDR3 DNA reads TGTGCCAGCAGCCCTAACCGGGACAGGGAACTAGAAATCTCCTACGAGCAGTACGTC. Encoded protein: CASSPNRDRELEISYEQYV.

This clone was observed a handful of times. The chain is built from TRBV29-1 and TRBJ1-5; perhaps TRBD1 as D (5 bases). V lost 5 bases and J 3 bases, leaving 11 bases between the germline ends. The CDR3 totals 13 residues. In germline, CDR1 is SQVTM, CDR2 ANQGSEA. This CDR3 is CSVSQGLNQPQHF. CDR3 DNA: TGCAGCGTTTCGCAGGGACTCAATCAGCCCCAGCATTTT.

The chain recombines TRBV5-4 with TRBJ1-3; TRBD1 is a possible D gene (5 bases). Trimming shortened V by 0 bases and J by 2 bases, and 6 bases separated the two germline ends. This CDR3 is built from 14 residues. From germline, CDR1 is SGHNT and CDR2 YYREEE (reference sequence). The CDR3 here is CASSLGQTGNTIYF. DNA of the CDR3: TGTGCCAGCAGCTTGGGACAGACTGGAAACACCATATATTTT.

The chain has TRBV9 and TRBJ2-3; TRBD2 aligns across 14 bases. This CDR3 spans 16 amino acids. V was pared by 4 bases and J by 6 bases, with 7 bases of the junction left unmatched. The germline CDR1 and CDR2 sequences are SGDLS and YYNGEE. As DNA, the CDR3 is TGTGCCAGCAGCCCGGGACTAGCGGGAGTGAGGGATACGCAGTATTTT. Residues: CASSPGLAGVRDTQYF. The entire variable domain, with the rest obtained from reference TRBV9 and TRBJ2-3, is as follows: DSGVTQTPKHLITATGQRVTLRCSPRSGDLSVYWYQQSLDQGLQFLIQYYNGEERAKGNILERFSAQQFPDLHSELNLSSLELGDSALYFCASSPGLAGVRDTQYFGPGTRLTVL.

The rearrangement uses TRBV7-9 and TRBJ2-5; the D gene is possibly TRBD2 (5 bases). This CDR3 has 15 residues. Trimming took off 4 bases at V and 2 bases at J, with 14 bases between the two ends. The V gene's germline CDR1 is SEHNR and CDR2 FQNEAQ (reference sequence). CDR3 sequence: CASSWRAPAQETQYF. In nucleotides, the CDR3 is TGTGCCAGCAGCTGGCGGGCCCCAGCTCAAGAGACCCAGTACTTC.

This clone has just one count. V is TRBV19 and J is TRBJ1-2; D is unclear. Germline lookup yields CDR1 LNHDA and CDR2 SQIVND (reference sequence). The CDR3 spans 15 residues. Deletions cut 3 bases from V and 3 bases from J, with 14 bases between. CDR3 DNA: TGTGCCAGTAGTATTATCCCGAGTACGGACTATGGCTACACCTTC. Amino acid sequence: CASSIIPSTDYGYTF.

The V and J genes are TRBV4-1 and TRBJ2-7; 9 bases map to TRBD1. Germline CDR1 reads MGHRA; CDR2 reads YSYEKL. This CDR3 comprises 15 residues. With V trimmed by 6 bases and J by 5 bases, 11 bases remained unmatched. This CDR3 is CASRPRGTGTHEQYF. The CDR3 DNA reads as TGCGCCAGCAGGCCTCGCGGGACAGGGACCCACGAGCAGTACTTC.

This clone is a singleton in its sample. This sequence joins TRBV7-2 and TRBJ2-1; 11 bases align to TRBD1. The germline V gene encodes CDR1 SGHTA and CDR2 FQGNSA. The CDR3 is 14 residues long. V was pared by 5 bases and J by 6 bases, with 3 bases of the junction left unmatched. The DNA of the CDR3 is TGTGCCAGCAGCCCGGACAGGGGGCGCAATGAGCAGTTCTTC. Its translation: CASSPDRGRNEQFF.

The V and J genes are TRBV4-3 and TRBJ2-1; D may be TRBD2 (7 bases). V lost 6 bases and J lost 9, with 21 bases in between. This CDR3 is 15 amino acids long. CDR1 LGHNA and CDR2 YSLEER come from the germline V gene. The CDR3 protein is CASSSEGGLSSEQFF. CDR3 nucleotide sequence: TGCGCCAGCAGTTCAGAGGGGGGGCTATCCTCTGAGCAGTTCTTC.

J is TRBJ1-3 and V is TRBV7-8, with a possible D match to TRBD1 (6 bases). This CDR3 comprises 14 residues. V lost 6 bases and J 0 bases, leaving 9 bases between the germline ends. The V gene's germline CDR1 is SGHVS and CDR2 FQNEAQ. The CDR3: CASSPGDSGNTIYF. CDR3 in DNA: TGTGCCAGCAGTCCAGGGGACTCTGGAAACACCATATATTTT.

This chain uses TRBV6-5 with TRBJ2-1; tentatively, D is TRBD2 (6 bases). CDR3 size: 11 residues. With 2 bases removed from V and 12 bases from J, the gap between germline ends came to 8 bases. Per the germline V gene, CDR1 is MNHEY and CDR2 is SVGAGI. The CDR3 loop reads CASSYIGGQFF. CDR3 nucleotides: TGTGCCAGCAGTTACATCGGGGGGCAGTTCTTC.

J is TRBJ2-1 and V is TRBV4-3; 8 bases are a match to TRBD2. V was pared by 0 bases and J by 2 bases, with 6 bases of the junction left unmatched. Per germline, CDR1 LGHNA and CDR2 YSLEER. The CDR3 is made up of 17 amino acids. The CDR3 protein is CASSQDNGGGAYNEQFF. For the CDR3, the DNA is TGCGCCAGCAGCCAAGACAACGGGGGGGGAGCCTACAATGAGCAGTTCTTC.

The chain uses TRBV19 and TRBJ2-1, with a tentative D call TRBD1 (6 bases). V lost 0 bases and J lost 6, with 9 bases in between. CDR3 length: 14 residues. The germline CDR1 and CDR2 sequences are LNHDA and SQIVND (reference sequence). CDR3 sequence (DNA): TGTGCCAGTAGTATAGAACAGGGAAGCAATGAGCAGTTCTTC. This gives the protein CASSIEQGSNEQFF.

This chain uses TRBV15 with TRBJ1-4; D uncertain. The CDR3 runs to 17 residues. V gave up 1 base and J gave up 0 bases, with 12 bases separating them. In germline, CDR1 is LNHNV, CDR2 YYDKDF (reference sequence). The CDR3, as DNA: TGTGCCACCAGCAGAGTTTTCGGCACAGCAACTAATGAAAAACTGTTTTTT. The encoded protein is CATSRVFGTATNEKLFF.